This T cell receptor (beta chain) was captured by sequencing in a study of blood T cell repertoires in COVID-19. On the study more broadly: Spain, Italy and the United States supplied samples that represented acute and convalescent COVID-19. Sample material is recorded as cDNA or gDNA derived from T cells, B-cell-depleted T cells, or PBMCs.

CDR1 is SGHTA, CDR2 FQGNSA, per germline. This CDR3 has 16 amino acids. V lost 1 base and J 5 bases, leaving 15 bases between the germline ends. As processed by the authors: Quantification of nucleated cells was approximated via reference gene primer amplification. TCRdb's copy holds only in-frame clones and misses some; the assay was immunoSEQ multiplex PCR. V, J and clone size are those of that table, while D and trimming were read from the DNA. The sample contains 130,000 to 150,000 clones, around 84% of which appear only once. The sequence derives from a human donor in a cohort sampled during active COVID-19. The sequencing sample was made of peripheral blood. The rearrangement links TRBV7-2 to TRBJ1-5; D remains ambiguous. The CDR3 DNA follows: TGTGCCAGCAGCTTAGTGGGCTCAGCGGTTCATCAGCCCCAGCATTTT. This gives the protein CASSLVGSAVHQPQHF.